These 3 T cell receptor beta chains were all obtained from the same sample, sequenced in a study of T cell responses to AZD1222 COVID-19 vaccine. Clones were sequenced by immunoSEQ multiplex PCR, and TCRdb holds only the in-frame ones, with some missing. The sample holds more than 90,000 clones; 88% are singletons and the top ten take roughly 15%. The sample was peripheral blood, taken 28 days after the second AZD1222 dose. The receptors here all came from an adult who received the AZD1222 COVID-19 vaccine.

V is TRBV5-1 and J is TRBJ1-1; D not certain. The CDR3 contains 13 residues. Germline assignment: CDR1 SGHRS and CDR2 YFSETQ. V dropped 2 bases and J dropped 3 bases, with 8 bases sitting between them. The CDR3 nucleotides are TGCGCCAGCAGCTTTACCGGGGACACTGAAGCTTTCTTT. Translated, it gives CASSFTGDTEAFF.

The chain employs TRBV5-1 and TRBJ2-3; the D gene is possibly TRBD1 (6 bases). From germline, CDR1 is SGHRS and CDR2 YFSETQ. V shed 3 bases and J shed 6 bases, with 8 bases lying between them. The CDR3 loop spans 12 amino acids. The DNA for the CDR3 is TGCGCCAGCAGCTGGGACACTGATACGCAGTATTTT. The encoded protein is CASSWDTDTQYF.

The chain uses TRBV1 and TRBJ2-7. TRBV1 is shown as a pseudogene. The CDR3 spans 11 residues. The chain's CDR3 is CTSSQDAKQYF. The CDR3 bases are TGCACCAGCAGCCAAGATGCAAAGCAGTACTTC.